The 28 T cell receptor beta chains reported below all come from one sample, sequenced in a study of cytomegalovirus exposure and HLA in healthy donors. Assay: immunoSEQ multiplex PCR; the TCRdb copy retains only in-frame clones and omits some. The table includes 85,000 to 90,000 clones, approximately 96% detected once. The sequencing sample was made of PBMCs. The receptors come from a young man in good health and CMV-seronegative.

The chain couples TRBV28 to TRBJ1-5; the D is unclear. V was clipped by 10 bases and J by 4 bases, with 11 bases between them. The germline gives CDR1 MDHEN, CDR2 SYDVKM. This CDR3 has 12 amino acids. The CDR3 protein is CATGGGNQPQHF. CDR3 coding DNA: TGTGCCACTGGCGGCGGGAATCAGCCCCAGCATTTT.

The rearrangement joins TRBV19 to TRBJ2-7; D is possibly TRBD1 (6 bases). CDR3 length: 14 residues. Between the trimmed V and J ends, which lost 3 bases and 0 bases, there was a span of 9 bases. Germline V gene sequence: CDR1 LNHDA, CDR2 SQIVND (reference sequence). The DNA for the CDR3 is TGTGCCAGTAGTATCGTACAGGGCTCCTACGAGCAGTACTTC. Translation gives CASSIVQGSYEQYF.

The rearrangement joins TRBV7-2 to TRBJ1-4; D is perhaps TRBD1 (5 bases). Germline assignment: CDR1 SGHTA and CDR2 FQGNSA. Trimming removed 2 bases at V and 7 bases at J, with 17 bases between. The CDR3 runs 16 residues. The CDR3 loop reads CASSLRQGMFSEKLFF. CDR3 DNA: TGTGCCAGCAGCTTAAGGCAGGGAATGTTTTCTGAAAAACTGTTTTTT.

As to this clone: Additional DNA sequences in this sample encode the identical CDR3. The V and J genes are TRBV13 and TRBJ2-1; 8 nucleotides line up with TRBD2. J was trimmed by 6 bases and V by 6 bases; bases with no gene match: 7. CDR1 is PRHDT and CDR2 is FYEKMQ in the germline V gene (reference sequence). The CDR3 is 14 residues long. DNA for the CDR3: TGTGCCAGCAGTCCTCCGGGACTAGTCAATGAGCAGTTCTTC. Translated, it gives CASSPPGLVNEQFF.

The V call is TRBV19, the J call TRBJ1-1; 9 nucleotides agree with TRBD1. In germline, CDR1 is LNHDA, CDR2 SQIVND (reference sequence). The junction had 3 bases not matched to a gene; V was cut back by 6 bases and J by 4 bases. The CDR3 covers 13 residues. CDR3 sequence (DNA): TGTGCCAGTAGGGACAGGGGCTCCACTGAAGCTTTCTTT. This gives the protein CASRDRGSTEAFF.

V usage is TRBV4-1 and J usage is TRBJ2-1, with 11 nucleotides matching TRBD2. Per germline, CDR1 MGHRA and CDR2 YSYEKL. This CDR3 has 16 amino acids. V shed 4 bases, J shed 2 bases, and the junction held 4 bases outside the gene matches. The CDR3 sequence: CASSPGTSGTYNEQFF. The CDR3 bases are TGCGCCAGCAGCCCGGGGACTAGCGGTACCTACAATGAGCAGTTCTTC.

This clone was counted a single time. The CDR3 DNA reads TGTGCCAGCAGCCCGGGAGGGCAGCCGACTTTCTTT. Protein product: CASSPGGQPTFF. V and J are TRBV9 and TRBJ1-1; D not certain. The CDR3 consists of 12 residues. V was shortened by 4 bases and J by 12 bases, with 16 bases between the two germline ends. Germline CDR1 reads SGDLS; CDR2 reads YYNGEE. Looking up the rest from reference TRBV9 and TRBJ1-1 gives the full variable domain: DSGVTQTPKHLITATGQRVTLRCSPRSGDLSVYWYQQSLDQGLQFLIQYYNGEERAKGNILERFSAQQFPDLHSELNLSSLELGDSALYFCASSPGGQPTFFGQGTRLTVV.

The rearrangement uses TRBV28 and TRBJ2-7, with 7 nucleotides matching TRBD2. Germline lookup yields CDR1 MDHEN and CDR2 SYDVKM. CDR3 length equals 16 residues. Losses at the gene ends were 5 bases for V and 2 bases for J; bases not matched to a gene: 12. CDR3 bases: TGTGCCAGCAGTCCAGCCTTACTAGCGCTAACCTACGAGCAGTACTTC. Translation gives CASSPALLALTYEQYF.

The V gene is TRBV1, the J gene TRBJ2-7; the tabulated D call, TRBD1, remains unverified against the DNA. TRBV1 constitutes a pseudogene. The length of the CDR3 is 15 residues. DNA for the CDR3: TGCACCAGCAGCCAAGATTGGCAGGGCACCTACGAGCAGTACTTC. Translation: CTSSQDWQGTYEQYF.

The gene calls are TRBV6-1 and TRBJ2-7; TRBD2 matches 8 bases. J gave up 3 bases and V 6 bases, and 7 bases lay outside the gene matches. From germline, CDR1 is MNHNS and CDR2 SASEGT. This CDR3 contains 14 residues. In nucleotides, the CDR3 is TGTGCCAGCAGAAAAGCGGGAGTAGTCTACGAGCAGTACTTC. Translating it yields CASRKAGVVYEQYF.

J is TRBJ2-7 and V is TRBV19; 8 bases fit TRBD1. The V and J ends lost 4 bases and 2 bases, in that order; junction bases with no gene match: 16. The CDR3 contains 18 residues. Germline CDR1 and CDR2: LNHDA and SQIVND (reference sequence). The CDR3 region is CASSRTRTQGGEPYEQYF. The CDR3 nucleotides are TGTGCCAGTAGTAGGACACGAACACAGGGGGGAGAACCCTACGAGCAGTACTTC.

As DNA, the CDR3 is TGTGCCAGCAGCCAAGGACTAGTGATCGTTCCCTCCTACAATGAGCAGTTCTTC. Amino acid sequence: CASSQGLVIVPSYNEQFF. The J gene is TRBJ2-1, the V gene TRBV5-8; 7 bases fit TRBD2. This CDR3 is built from 18 residues. The junction had 13 bases not matched to a gene; V was cut back by 4 bases and J by 0 bases. The V gene's germline CDR1 is SGHTS and CDR2 YDEGEE.

This clone appeared a single time. The V call is TRBV18, the J call TRBJ2-4, with 9 bases matching TRBD1. The CDR3 length is 13 residues. The ends lost 3 bases at V and 8 bases at J; junction bases unmatched: 2. From germline, CDR1 is KGHSH and CDR2 LQKENI. CDR3 sequence (DNA): TGTGCCAGCTCACCGTGGACAGGGGACATTCAGTACTTC. Its protein is CASSPWTGDIQYF.

V is TRBV5-6 and J is TRBJ2-7; a possible D gene is TRBD2 (6 bases). The CDR3 contains 14 residues. Deletions cut 5 bases from V and 1 base from J, with 13 bases between. Looked up from germline, CDR1 is SGHDT and CDR2 is YYEEEE. In nucleotides, the CDR3 is TGTGCCAGCAGTTCCGGGACTCGATCCTACGAGCAGTACGTC. Translated, it gives CASSSGTRSYEQYV.

The chain combines TRBV30 with TRBJ2-1; D might be TRBD2 (5 bases). Looked up from germline, CDR1 is GTSNPN and CDR2 is SVGIG (reference sequence). The CDR3 covers 12 residues. V lost 3 bases to trimming and J lost 10 bases, with 13 bases between them. This chain's CDR3 is CAWSPGTREQFF. The CDR3 nucleotides read TGTGCCTGGAGCCCCGGAACTAGAGAGCAGTTCTTC.

This chain connects TRBV7-8 to TRBJ1-5; D is unclear. The CDR3 spans 18 residues. Trimming pared 2 bases from V and 0 bases from J, leaving 17 bases between. Germline V gives CDR1 SGHVS, CDR2 FQNEAQ. The CDR3 DNA is TGTGCCAGCAGCTTATCGCCAGACAACCCAGATAGCAATCAGCCCCAGCATTTT. It specifies CASSLSPDNPDSNQPQHF.

The V and J genes are TRBV23-1 and TRBJ2-3, with D possibly matching TRBD2 (6 bases). TRBV23-1 is an ORF; its function is uncertain. The CDR3 spans 17 residues. V lost 3 bases and J lost 3, with 19 bases in between. The CDR3 spells CASSHVGGERPTDTQYF. In DNA form, the CDR3 reads TGCGCCAGCAGTCATGTTGGAGGGGAAAGGCCTACAGATACGCAGTATTTT.

V gene TRBV2 combines with J gene TRBJ2-5; 9 nucleotides agree with TRBD1. Trimming cost V 4 bases and J 5 bases; bases outside gene matches: 8. Germline V gives CDR1 SNHLY, CDR2 FYNNEI. CDR3 length equals 15 residues. The CDR3 DNA follows: TGTGCCAGCAGTGGCTACAGGGGGCCAGGGGAGACCCAGTACTTC. It codes for CASSGYRGPGETQYF.

The gene calls are TRBV11-3 and TRBJ2-2; no firm D call. V gave up 2 bases and J gave up 5 bases, with 9 bases separating them. Germline V CDR1 and CDR2: SGHNT, YENEEA. The CDR3 runs to 14 residues. CDR3 in DNA: TGTGCCAGCAGCTTACTGCCTGAGACCGGGGAGCTGTTTTTT. Protein sequence: CASSLLPETGELFF.

V is TRBV30 and J is TRBJ1-2; D not resolved. The CDR3 contains 13 residues. In germline, CDR1 is GTSNPN, CDR2 SVGIG (reference sequence). V lost 0 bases, J lost 4 bases, and 9 bases lay in between. CDR3 sequence: CAWSVSGTYGYTF. For the CDR3, the DNA is TGTGCCTGGAGTGTAAGCGGTACCTATGGCTACACCTTC. The full variable domain, completed using reference TRBV30 and TRBJ1-2, is SQTIHQWPATLVQPVGSPLSLECTVEGTSNPNLYWYRQAAGRGLQLLFYSVGIGQISSEVPQNLSASRPQDRQFILSSKKLLLSDSGFYLCAWSVSGTYGYTFGSGTRLTVV.

The chain carries TRBV10-1 and TRBJ1-5; D is possibly TRBD1 (6 bases). V was shortened by 1 base and J by 4 bases, with 14 bases between the two germline ends. The CDR3 consists of 16 residues. Looked up from germline, CDR1 is WNHNN and CDR2 is SYGVQD (reference sequence). CDR3 region: CASSELGGESNQPQHF. DNA of the CDR3: TGCGCCAGCAGTGAGTTAGGGGGGGAATCGAATCAGCCCCAGCATTTT.

This sequence joins TRBV27 and TRBJ2-5; TRBD1 matches at 8 bases. J lost 3 bases, V lost 6 bases, and 3 bases had no gene match. This CDR3 comprises 13 residues. Germline V gene lookup returns CDR1 MNHEY and CDR2 SMNVEV (reference sequence). CDR3 in DNA: TGTGCCAGCAGAAGACAGGGGAAAGAGACCCAGTACTTC. This translates into CASRRQGKETQYF.

V usage is TRBV6-1 and J usage is TRBJ2-1; 14 nucleotides align to TRBD2. Trimming cost V 4 bases and J 7 bases; bases outside gene matches: 6. The CDR3 length is 16 residues. Germline V CDR1 and CDR2: MNHNS, SASEGT. This CDR3 reads CASSGSTSGRVNEQFF. CDR3 DNA sequence: TGTGCCAGCAGTGGATCGACTAGCGGGAGGGTTAATGAGCAGTTCTTC.

The rearrangement links TRBV27 to TRBJ2-3; 8 nucleotides match TRBD2. The J segment lost 2 bases and the V segment lost 3 bases, leaving 4 bases of the junction unmatched. Germline lookup yields CDR1 MNHEY and CDR2 SMNVEV (reference sequence). This CDR3 comprises 15 residues. CDR3 nucleotide sequence: TGTGCCAGCAGTTTTCTGCGGGAGGACACAGATACGCAGTATTTT. It codes for CASSFLREDTDTQYF.

The J gene is TRBJ2-3, the V gene TRBV6-1; tentative D call: TRBD1 (6 bases). V was clipped by 2 bases and J by 5 bases, with 14 bases between them. This CDR3 spans 15 amino acids. Germline V gives CDR1 MNHNS, CDR2 SASEGT. CDR3 coding DNA: TGTGCCAGCAGTGAAACCTTCGGACAGCTAGATACGCAGTATTTT. It yields the protein CASSETFGQLDTQYF.

V and J are TRBV27 and TRBJ2-7; D is perhaps TRBD1 (6 bases). V lost 5 bases, J lost 3 bases, and 14 bases lay in between. CDR1 is MNHEY, CDR2 SMNVEV, per germline (reference sequence). CDR3 length equals 14 residues. The CDR3 DNA reads as TGTGCCAGCAGTCAACAGGGTCCGGGCTACGAGCAGTACGTC. Protein sequence: CASSQQGPGYEQYV.

This rearrangement joins TRBV5-1 to TRBJ2-5; TRBD1 is a possible D gene (5 bases). Trimming removed 4 bases from V and 5 bases from J, with 18 bases in between. The germline gives CDR1 SGHRS, CDR2 YFSETQ. The CDR3 sequence is 15 residues long. This CDR3 reads CASSRNQGLGETQYF. The CDR3 DNA follows: TGCGCCAGCAGCCGGAATCAGGGATTAGGGGAGACCCAGTACTTC.

This clone was recorded once. The gene calls are TRBV6-5 and TRBJ2-1, with D hard to call. CDR3 length: 15 residues. V was shortened by 3 bases and J by 5 bases, with 14 bases between the two germline ends. Per the germline V gene, CDR1 is MNHEY and CDR2 is SVGAGI. The CDR3 DNA sequence: TGTGCCAGCAGTTATCGCCTTGGGCAGAACAATGAGCAGTTCTTC. This gives the protein CASSYRLGQNNEQFF.